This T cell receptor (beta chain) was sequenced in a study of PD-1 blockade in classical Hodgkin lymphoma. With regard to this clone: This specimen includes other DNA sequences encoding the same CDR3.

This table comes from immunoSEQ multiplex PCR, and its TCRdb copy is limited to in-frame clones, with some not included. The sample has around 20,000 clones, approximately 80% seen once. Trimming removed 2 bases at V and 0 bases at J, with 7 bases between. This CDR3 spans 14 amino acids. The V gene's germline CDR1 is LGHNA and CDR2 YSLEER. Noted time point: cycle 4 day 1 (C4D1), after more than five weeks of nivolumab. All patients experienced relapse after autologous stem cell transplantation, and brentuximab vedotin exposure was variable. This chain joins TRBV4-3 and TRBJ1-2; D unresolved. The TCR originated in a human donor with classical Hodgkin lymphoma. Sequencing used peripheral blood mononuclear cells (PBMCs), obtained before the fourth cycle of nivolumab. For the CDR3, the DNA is TGCGCCAGCAGCCAATACAGTGCTAACTATGGCTACACCTTC. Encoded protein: CASSQYSANYGYTF.